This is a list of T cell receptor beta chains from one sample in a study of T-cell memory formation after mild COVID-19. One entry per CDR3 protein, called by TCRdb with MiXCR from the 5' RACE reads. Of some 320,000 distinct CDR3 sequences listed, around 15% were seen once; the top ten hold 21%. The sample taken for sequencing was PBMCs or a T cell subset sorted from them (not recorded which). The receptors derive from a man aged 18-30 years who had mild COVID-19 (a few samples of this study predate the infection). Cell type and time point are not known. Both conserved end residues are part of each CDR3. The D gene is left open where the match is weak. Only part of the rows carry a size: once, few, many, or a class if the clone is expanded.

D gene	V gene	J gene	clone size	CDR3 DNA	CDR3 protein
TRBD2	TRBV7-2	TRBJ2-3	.	TGTGCCAGCAGCTTAATTTTTTATCGGCGGGGGGGCACAGATACGCAGTATTTT	CASSLIFYRRGGTDTQYF
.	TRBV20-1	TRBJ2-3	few	TGCAGTGAGGCTAAGCGGGGCACAGATACGCAGTATTTT	CSEAKRGTDTQYF
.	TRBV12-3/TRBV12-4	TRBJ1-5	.	TGTGCCAGCAGTGTCCAGAATAGCAATCAGCCCCAGCATTTT	CASSVQNSNQPQHF
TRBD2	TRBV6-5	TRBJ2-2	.	TGTGCCAGCAGTCGACTAGCTCGTGACACCGGGGAGCTGTTTTTT	CASSRLARDTGELFF
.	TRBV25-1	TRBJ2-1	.	TGTGCCAGCAGTGAGTGGGCGCCCAGCGGGGAGCAGTTCTTC	CASSEWAPSGEQFF
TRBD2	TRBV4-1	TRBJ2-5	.	TGCGCCAGCAGTCCCCTAGGGGGACTAGCTCAAGAGACCCAGTACTTC	CASSPLGGLAQETQYF
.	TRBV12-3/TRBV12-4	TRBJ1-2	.	TGTGCCAGCAGGGTCAGCGGGGTCGGCTACACCTTC	CASRVSGVGYTF
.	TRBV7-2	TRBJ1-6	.	TGTGCCAGCAGCTTAGTAAAGGGGTCCAATTCACCCCTCCACTTT	CASSLVKGSNSPLHF
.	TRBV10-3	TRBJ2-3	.	TGTGCCATCAGGGGTAGTGTCACAGATACGCAGTATTTT	CAIRGSVTDTQYF
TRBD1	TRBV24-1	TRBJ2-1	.	TGTGCCACCAGCCCACATGGGACAGGGTCCTACAATGAGCAGTTCTTC	CATSPHGTGSYNEQFF
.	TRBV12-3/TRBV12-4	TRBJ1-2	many	TGTGCCAGCAGATTCCAGGGCAGTGGGGGCTACACCTTC	CASRFQGSGGYTF
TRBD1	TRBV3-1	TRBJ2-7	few	TGTGCCAGCAGCCAAGGCAGGGGGCTCGACGAGCAGTACTTC	CASSQGRGLDEQYF
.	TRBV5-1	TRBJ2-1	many	TGCGCCAGCAGCCCCAACGAATACAATGAGCAGTTCTTC	CASSPNEYNEQFF
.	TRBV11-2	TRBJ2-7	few	TGTGCCAGCAGCTTAGGTTTCAGCTCCTACGAGCAGTACTTC	CASSLGFSSYEQYF
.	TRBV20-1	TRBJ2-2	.	TGCAGTGCTAGACAGGGGAGGCCCGGGGAGCTGTTTTTT	CSARQGRPGELFF
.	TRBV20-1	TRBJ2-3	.	TGCAGTGCTAGAGATCCGGGCCTGAGCACAGATACGCAGTATTTT	CSARDPGLSTDTQYF
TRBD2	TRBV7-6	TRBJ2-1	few	TGTGCCAGCAGCCAATGGGAGGGTGATGAGCAGTTCTTC	CASSQWEGDEQFF
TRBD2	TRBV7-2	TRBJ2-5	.	TGTGCCAGCAGCTTAGGCGTGCTAGCGGGGGTTGAGACCCAGTACTTC	CASSLGVLAGVETQYF
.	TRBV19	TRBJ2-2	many	TGTGCCAGTAGTATGCAGGGCAGAACCGGGGAGCTGTTTTTT	CASSMQGRTGELFF
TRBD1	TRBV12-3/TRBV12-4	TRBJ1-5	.	TGTGCCAGCAGTGCCGGGACAGGAAATAGCAATCAGCCCCAGCATTTT	CASSAGTGNSNQPQHF
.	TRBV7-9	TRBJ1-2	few	TGTGCCAGCAGCCCAATAACAGGCAACTATGGCTACACCTTC	CASSPITGNYGYTF
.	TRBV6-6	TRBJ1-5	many	TGTGCCAGCAGTTTCCCCAGGGAGGGCAATCAGCCCCAGCATTTT	CASSFPREGNQPQHF
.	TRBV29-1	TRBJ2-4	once	TGCAGCGTTGAAGAAAACGACGACTTTCAGTACTTC	CSVEENDDFQYF
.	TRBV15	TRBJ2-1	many	TGTGCCACCAGCATACAGGGTTACAATGAGCAGTTCTTC	CATSIQGYNEQFF
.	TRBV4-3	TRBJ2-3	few	TGCGCCAGCAGCCGGGCAGCGGAAGGCACAGATACGCAGTATTTT	CASSRAAEGTDTQYF
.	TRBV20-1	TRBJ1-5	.	TGCAGTGCTAGTGTGGGTAGCAATCAGCCCCAGCATTTT	CSASVGSNQPQHF
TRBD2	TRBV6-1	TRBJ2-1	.	TGTGCCAGCAGTGAAAGACTAGCGGGGGTTTTTGAGCAGTTCTTC	CASSERLAGVFEQFF
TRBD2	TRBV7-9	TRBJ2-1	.	TGTGCCAGCAGCTCGGGACTAGTGGAGCAGTTCTTC	CASSSGLVEQFF
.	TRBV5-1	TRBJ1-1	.	TGCGCCAGCAGCTCGAGATCGACAGAAAGCCAAGCTTTCTTT	CASSSRSTESQAFF
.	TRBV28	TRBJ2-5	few	TGTGCCAGCAGTTTCATTGGCCAACTAGAGACCCAGTACTTC	CASSFIGQLETQYF
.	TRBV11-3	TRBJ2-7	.	TGTGCCAGCAGCTTAGGGACCGGTCCAGGCGAGCAGTACTTC	CASSLGTGPGEQYF
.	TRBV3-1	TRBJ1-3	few	TGTGCCAGCAGCCCCCGGACAGCCTCTGGAAACACCATATATTTT	CASSPRTASGNTIYF
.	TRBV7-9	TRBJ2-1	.	TGTGCCACTCACCTTAGGACAGTTGGAGAGCAGTTCTTC	CATHLRTVGEQFF
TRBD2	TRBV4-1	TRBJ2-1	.	TGCGCCAGCAGCCAATCTGGACTAGGTTGGAACAATGAGCAGTTCTTC	CASSQSGLGWNNEQFF
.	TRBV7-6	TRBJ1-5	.	TGTGCCAGCAGCCCACTCCCACCTCGTGGGGGGCCCAATCAGCCCCAGCATTTT	CASSPLPPRGGPNQPQHF
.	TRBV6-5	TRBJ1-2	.	TGTGCCAGCAGGCCCCTCCCGGGGAGGTATGGCTACACCTTC	CASRPLPGRYGYTF
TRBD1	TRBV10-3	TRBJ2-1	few	TGTGCCATCAGTGACTCAACCGGACAGGCCAATGAGCAGTTCTTC	CAISDSTGQANEQFF
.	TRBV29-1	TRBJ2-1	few	TGCAGCGTTGAGAAGTGGGTTCGGTACAATGAGCAGTTCTTC	CSVEKWVRYNEQFF
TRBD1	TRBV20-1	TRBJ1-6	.	TGCAGTGCCCTGGGACAGGGGATTAATAATTCACCCCTCCACTTT	CSALGQGINNSPLHF
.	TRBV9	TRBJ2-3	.	TGTGCCAGCAGAAACGATAGCACAGATACGCAGTATTTT	CASRNDSTDTQYF
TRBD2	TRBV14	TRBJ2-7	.	TGTGCCAGCAGCCCGACCCCGGGACTAGCAGCCTACGAGCAGTACTTC	CASSPTPGLAAYEQYF
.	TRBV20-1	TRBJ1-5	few	TGCAGTGCTTGGGGGAACGATCAGCCCCAGCATTTT	CSAWGNDQPQHF
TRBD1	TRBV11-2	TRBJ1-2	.	TGTGCCAGCAGCGAAAAGGGGGCGCCTAACTATGGCTACACCTTC	CASSEKGAPNYGYTF
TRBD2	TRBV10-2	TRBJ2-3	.	TGCGCCAAACCGGGACTAGCGGGGCGTATCACAGATACGCAGTATTTT	CAKPGLAGRITDTQYF
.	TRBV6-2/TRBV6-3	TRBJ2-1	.	TGTGCCAGCAGTTTTGGGGTAGGGAATGAGCAGTTCTTC	CASSFGVGNEQFF
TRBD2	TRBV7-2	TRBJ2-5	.	TGTGCCAGCAGCTTAGTGGCTAGCGGGGGGGGAGAGACCCAGTACTTC	CASSLVASGGGETQYF
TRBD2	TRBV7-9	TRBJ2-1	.	TGTGCCAGCAGCTTAGCAGCGGGGGGGGATGGAGAGCAGTTCTTC	CASSLAAGGDGEQFF
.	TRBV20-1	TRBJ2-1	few	TGCAGTGCTAGTGAGGGGAGCTCCTACAATGAGCAGTTCTTC	CSASEGSSYNEQFF
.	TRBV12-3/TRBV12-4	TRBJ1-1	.	TGTGCCAGCAGTCCTGGCCTAATCATGAACACTGAAGCTTTCTTT	CASSPGLIMNTEAFF
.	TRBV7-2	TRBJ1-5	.	TGTGCCAGCAGCTTATGGACAAATAATCAGCCCCAGCATTTT	CASSLWTNNQPQHF
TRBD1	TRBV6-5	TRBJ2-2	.	TGTGCCAGCAGTTACAGTAGAGGGGGCCCCGGGGAGCTGTTTTTT	CASSYSRGGPGELFF
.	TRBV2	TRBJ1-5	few	TGTGCCAGCAGTATGCAGCGGGATCAGCCCCAGCATTTT	CASSMQRDQPQHF
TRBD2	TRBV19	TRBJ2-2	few	TGTGCCAGCCATAAAGAGCGGGGTCACCAGGCCGGGGAGCTGTTTTTT	CASHKERGHQAGELFF